Each of the 12 T cell receptor beta chains below was sequenced from the same sample in a study of blood T cells in healthy people across ages. The authors ran a second PCR of 7 to 11 cycles using a sample-barcoded 5' primer and a J-beta primer mix. TCRdb processed the 5' RACE reads anew with MiXCR; each CDR3 protein has one entry. In the table there are 800,000 to 950,000 distinct CDR3 sequences, approximately 32% of which are singletons. This sample also belongs to another study, concerning T cells of mothers and their children.

Sequenced material: blood. Receptors originate from a woman in her thirties or forties in good health.

A word on this clonotype: A much larger clone is a single base away; this may be a read error. The chain uses TRBV20-1 and TRBJ2-7, with 9 positions matching TRBD2. V shed 5 bases and J 7 bases; nucleotides not matched to a gene: 9. Germline values: CDR1 DFQATT, CDR2 SNEGSKA (reference sequence). There are 13 residues in the CDR3. The CDR3 bases are TGCAGTGCTGACGGACTAGCGCGCGGTGAGCAGTACTTC. It translates to CSADGLARGEQYF.

The chain has TRBV28 and TRBJ1-2; 10 bases agree with TRBD1. With 6 bases clipped from V and 7 bases from J, the junction kept 8 bases outside the gene matches. This CDR3 spans 14 amino acids. Germline V gene lookup returns CDR1 MDHEN and CDR2 SYDVKM. CDR3: CASRRDRGESGYTF. For the CDR3, the DNA is TGTGCCAGCAGGCGGGACAGGGGAGAATCTGGCTACACCTTC.

The gene calls are TRBV27 and TRBJ1-5, with no clear D. The CDR3 totals 15 residues. Germline V CDR1 and CDR2: MNHEY, SMNVEV (reference sequence). The V and J ends lost 5 bases and 0 bases respectively, with 11 bases between them. The DNA of the CDR3 is TGTGCCAGCAGTCGTGGGGTCTATAGCAATCAGCCCCAGCATTTT. Translating gives CASSRGVYSNQPQHF.

CDR3 DNA sequence: TGTGCCAGCAGTTTGAGGCTAGCGGGGGAGGGAGATACGCAGTATTTT. Its translation is CASSLRLAGEGDTQYF. This chain uses TRBV27 with TRBJ2-3; 10 bases line up with TRBD2. The CDR3 runs to 16 residues. CDR1 is MNHEY, CDR2 SMNVEV, per germline (reference sequence). V lost 3 bases, J lost 5 bases, and 8 bases stayed unmatched.

The gene calls are TRBV7-2 and TRBJ2-3, with a weak D call TRBD1 (5 bases). With 1 base removed from V and 5 bases from J, the gap between germline ends came to 19 bases. The germline V gene has CDR1 SGHTA and CDR2 FQGNSA. The CDR3 extends over 17 amino acids. This chain's CDR3 is CASSLGWVFGAVDTQYF. The CDR3 DNA follows: TGTGCCAGCAGCTTAGGGTGGGTTTTTGGGGCGGTAGATACGCAGTATTTT.

In its sample, this clonotype was seen a few times. The V and J genes are TRBV6-2 or TRBV6-3 and TRBJ2-1, with 8 bases lining up with TRBD2. The CDR3 is made up of 16 amino acids. With 6 bases clipped from V and 4 bases from J, the junction kept 11 bases outside the gene matches. Germline assignment: CDR1 MNHEY and CDR2 SVGEGT. This CDR3 reads CASSYNLAGHYNEQFF. The CDR3 DNA reads as TGTGCCAGCAGCTACAATCTAGCGGGCCATTACAATGAGCAGTTCTTC.

Remarks on this clonotype: A much bigger clone sits one base away, suggesting this may be a read error. The rearrangement joins TRBV20-1 to TRBJ1-6, with 8 bases aligning to TRBD1. Germline V gene lookup returns CDR1 DFQATT and CDR2 SNEGSKA (reference sequence). Unmatched junction bases numbered 9, after V lost 3 bases and J lost 11 bases. CDR3 length: 14 residues. As DNA, the CDR3 is TGCAGTGCTAGCGACAGGGGAGGTAGTCCACCCCTCCACTTT. It translates to CSASDRGGSPPLHF.

V gene TRBV7-2 combines with J gene TRBJ2-4; 7 positions match TRBD1. Germline assignment: CDR1 SGHTA and CDR2 FQGNSA. The CDR3 runs to 15 residues. J lost 1 base, V lost 2 bases, and 2 bases had no gene match. The CDR3: CASSLTGDAKNIQYF. In DNA form, the CDR3 reads TGTGCCAGCAGCTTAACAGGGGATGCCAAAAACATTCAGTACTTC.

This clonotype appeared many times. The rearrangement uses TRBV7-8 and TRBJ2-1; 8 positions match TRBD2. Germline V gives CDR1 SGHVS, CDR2 FQNEAQ. The CDR3 covers 16 residues. The ends lost 5 bases at V and 2 bases at J; junction bases unmatched: 8. CDR3 DNA sequence: TGTGCCAGCAGCACCCGTGGACTAGCCGCCTACAATGAGCAGTTCTTC. The encoded protein is CASSTRGLAAYNEQFF.

This clonotype has a count of ten or more. This chain joins TRBV10-3 and TRBJ1-6; D call uncertain. This CDR3 is 15 amino acids long. Per the germline V gene, CDR1 is ENHRY and CDR2 is SYGVKD. V dropped 0 bases and J dropped 5 bases, with 8 bases sitting between them. CDR3 DNA: TGTGCCATCAGTGAGTCGCCAGGAAATAATTCACCCCTCCACTTT. It codes for CAISESPGNNSPLHF.

This clonotype occurred a few times. This sequence joins TRBV11-2 and TRBJ2-1; TRBD2 aligns across 11 bases. The J segment lost 0 bases and the V segment lost 4 bases, leaving 5 bases of the junction unmatched. CDR1 SGHAT and CDR2 FQNNGV come from the germline V gene. This CDR3 contains 17 residues. The CDR3 is CASSSRTSGYSYNEQFF. CDR3 DNA sequence: TGTGCCAGCAGCTCCCGGACTAGCGGGTACTCCTACAATGAGCAGTTCTTC.

V gene TRBV4-1 combines with J gene TRBJ1-2; D is ambiguous. Germline V gives CDR1 MGHRA, CDR2 YSYEKL. The CDR3 runs 14 residues. V dropped 0 bases and J dropped 7 bases, with 12 bases sitting between them. DNA of the CDR3: TGCGCCAGCAGCCAAGAAACCGGGATCGGTGGCTACACCTTC. This gives the protein CASSQETGIGGYTF.